Included here is one T cell receptor (beta chain) sequence, with context. The data belong to a study of CD8+CD57+ T cells in acquired aplastic anemia. Patients picked for sequencing had shown CD8+CD57+ cell expansion detected by flow cytometry. Severe acquired aplastic anemia was present in every patient. The TCR beta profiling, which covered VDJ combination and CDR3 sequence, was carried out using genomic DNA as the template. TCRdb re-analysed the reads in MiXCR, keeping a single row per CDR3 protein. Of around 500,000 distinct CDR3 sequences listed, around 30% are singletons. The CDR3 extends over 11 amino acids. CDR1 GTSNPN and CDR2 SVGIG come from the germline V gene (reference sequence).

Sequenced material: sorted CD4+, CD8+, or CD8+CD57+ T cells (not recorded which) from PBMCs. The receptor was derived from a human donor with aplastic anemia. The chain is built from TRBV30 and TRBJ2-7; no firm D call. In DNA, the CDR3 is TGTGCTGCGGCAGCCTCCTACGAGCAGTACTTC. Translated: CAAAASYEQYF.